This TCR beta chain was sequenced during a study of T cell changes during pregnancy in multiple sclerosis. This CDR3 contains 13 residues. Per germline, CDR1 GTSNPN and CDR2 SVGIG (reference sequence). V was shortened by 2 bases and J by 1 base, with 8 bases between the two germline ends. The protocol was immunoSEQ multiplex PCR, while the TCRdb copy is restricted to in-frame clones and leaves out a portion. The data hold 90,000 to 120,000 clones, with around 90% observed a single time. The V gene is TRBV30, the J gene TRBJ1-1; TRBD1 is a possible D gene (6 bases). This clonotype originated in a female donor with multiple sclerosis, enrolled in a pregnancy study. The sample was peripheral blood, taken in the second trimester of pregnancy. CDR3 DNA: TGTGCCTGGAGTCAACAGGGGAACACTGAAGCTTTCTTT. Protein product: CAWSQQGNTEAFF. Complete variable domain (other parts from reference TRBV30 and TRBJ1-1): SQTIHQWPATLVQPVGSPLSLECTVEGTSNPNLYWYRQAAGRGLQLLFYSVGIGQISSEVPQNLSASRPQDRQFILSSKKLLLSDSGFYLCAWSQQGNTEAFFGQGTRLTVV.